The 3 T cell receptor beta chains reported below all come from one sample, sequenced in a study of shared clonotypes between healthy human individuals. TCRdb keeps only in-frame clones here, not all; method: immunoSEQ multiplex PCR. The sample shows roughly 1,600,000 clones, 97% to 99% of them seen only once. Sequencing used naive CD4+ T cells sorted from blood. As to subset: CD45RA+ positively selected. Receptors were obtained from a man between 25 and 39 years old in good health.

The chain employs TRBV29-1 and TRBJ2-3, with a tentative D call TRBD2 (5 bases). The CDR3 sequence is 17 residues long. Germline CDR1 is SQVTM and CDR2 is ANQGSEA. V was clipped by 2 bases and J by 5 bases, with 23 bases between them. The CDR3 DNA reads as TGCAGCGTTGAACAGTCAAGTAGCGAGGAGGTAGGAGATACGCAGTATTTT. Protein sequence: CSVEQSSSEEVGDTQYF.

The rearrangement links TRBV27 to TRBJ2-2; a possible D gene is TRBD1 (5 bases). V was clipped by 5 bases and J by 7 bases, with 14 bases between them. The CDR3 sequence is 14 residues long. Germline loops: CDR1 MNHEY, CDR2 SMNVEV (reference sequence). The CDR3 DNA reads TGTGCCAGCAGTCGTTCTTTCGACAGCGGGGAGCTGTTTTTT. Encoded protein: CASSRSFDSGELFF.

The chain recombines TRBV5-5 with TRBJ2-5, with 7 bases lining up with TRBD1. CDR3 length equals 15 residues. CDR1 and CDR2 from the germline V gene are SGHKS and YYEKEE (reference sequence). J lost 5 bases, V lost 0 bases, and 7 bases had no gene match. The CDR3 sequence is CASSLVGRGKETQYF. CDR3 coding DNA: TGTGCCAGCAGCTTGGTTGGCAGGGGGAAGGAGACCCAGTACTTC. Together with reference TRBV5-5 and TRBJ2-5, the CDR3 gives the full variable domain: DAGVTQSPTHLIKTRGQQVTLRCSPISGHKSVSWYQQVLGQGPQFIFQYYEKEERGRGNFPDRFSARQFPNYSSELNVNALLLGDSALYLCASSLVGRGKETQYFGPGTRLLVL.